This T cell receptor beta chain was sequenced during a study of cytomegalovirus exposure and HLA in healthy donors (dated by TCRdb to the late 2010s). In the study overall: An earlier analysis of fewer than 750 of the donors reported approximately 260 Gb of sequence data and 90 million to 120 million unique TCR beta sequences obtained from approximately 180 million T cells. Around 320 gigabases of sequencing data and approximately 85 million unique TCR sequences were included in an early release covering 550 to 650 HLA-typed donors. Along with the approximately 700-subject first cohort, a separate validation cohort of 120 different subjects was used. Donor age, sex, ethnicity and CMV serostatus were compiled alongside the repertoire data. Every discovery cohort repertoire had been produced on one sequencing platform. Across about 370 genotyped donors of the cohort, an average of about 220,000 unique TCR beta nucleotide sequences per donor were sequenced, and approximately 17% of those sequences were non-productive. To predict cytomegalovirus infection status, the study combined high-throughput TCR immunosequencing, statistical association of individual TCRs with disease status, and machine learning. A later genetic analysis took genome-wide SNP genotypes for about 55% of the roughly 700 donors and used that subset as a discovery cohort. The study aimed to test whether signatures of past pathogen exposure could be identified by cataloging public T cell receptors. To study patterns of TCR occurrence, a later analysis re-analyzed previously published TCR beta repertoires from several hundred donors and added high-resolution HLA genotyping. An earlier analysis of around 540 of the donors applied high-throughput TCR beta sequencing to assess whether each TCR beta V gene segment acted as functional or pseudogenic. Four to six DR-DQ haplotypes were handled as single units for association and clustering, since linkage in the cohort was strong. Typing coverage varied by locus: about 620-640 donors for A, B, C, DRB1 and DQB1; approximately 560 for DQA1; around 610 for DPA1; approximately 450 for DPB1. Rather than drawing on any new phenotypic data, the later analysis identified candidate immune exposures from TCR beta sequences and the way those sequences occurred across donors. HLA typing included class I and class II loci at four-digit resolution. Of the roughly 400 genotyped donors, approximately 82% fell in the genetic ancestry cluster associated with self-reported Caucasian donors. Using immunosequencing, the study profiled T cell repertoires from around 680 subjects and related those repertoires to cytomegalovirus serostatus. The full study reports these points: In an earlier analysis of more than 500 of the donors, most TCR beta V segments appeared in productive rearrangements about 90% or about 30% of the time, broadly matching IMGT annotations. V-gene and J-gene trimming of TCR beta chains was associated with a missense DCLRE1C variant in a later genetic analysis, and the association was replicated in an independent cohort. In vitro tests confirmed that three of the cytomegalovirus-associated TCR beta chains recognize cytomegalovirus antigens. It was suggested by the authors that the approach could potentially be generalized to other disease states and immunological phenotypes. A cluster of highly shared sequence variants was judged likely to represent a technical artifact of the sequencing pipeline. At a false discovery rate of 0.05, a later analysis linked around 15,000 TCR beta sequences to specific HLA alleles. According to a later analysis, parvovirus B19, influenza, CMV and Epstein-Barr virus appeared linked to several top co-occurrence clusters. Most TCR sequences were seen in very few donors, while some public TCRs were found in many individuals. Roughly uniform sequencing depth across donors was assumed in presence/absence analyses, although this assumption may not hold. The cohort was sequenced for TCR beta chains only, and without alpha or paired-chain data the features that could be detected were limited. A later analysis found that TCR association rates varied across HLA loci, with DRB1 alleles showing the most associated TCRs and HLA-C alleles the fewest. A further reported finding was that TCR beta sequences accurately predicted the HLA-A and HLA-B alleles for most subjects in the first cohort. Cytomegalovirus status was reported to be diagnosed by the classifier with high specificity and sensitivity in both the original and validation cohorts. About 17 rarely observed V segments, including chromosome 9 orphons, were excluded from the earlier analysis of some 590 of the donors because counts were too low. Because HLA typing was missing for some donors at each locus, association tests included only the typed subset. Assigning TCR associations to individual alleles was difficult when HLA alleles, especially DR and DQ, strongly co-occurred. Correlated functional status among segregating V segments might reflect linkage disequilibrium, but an unknown experimental factor could not be ruled out. A total of fewer than 200 TCR beta chains were listed by the study as associated with cytomegalovirus. According to a later genetic analysis, donors in an Asian-associated ancestry cluster had fewer N-insertions in productive TCRs than the approximately 670-donor mean. In a later analysis, HLA-associated TCR beta chains showed more clonal expansion and lower generation probabilities than non-associated chains that were equally common. Most CMV-associated TCR beta chains appeared to be HLA-restricted in a later analysis, and the HLA associations seemed to be driven largely by CMV exposure. The only immune exposure information available for the cohort was CMV serostatus. Some IMGT-functional V segments, including TRBV6-2 and TRBV6-3, could not be told apart with the 87-base-pair reads, so those segments were excluded.

Trimmed from V: 6 bases; trimmed from J: 3 bases; junction bases lacking a gene match: 9. Spanning cysteine to phenylalanine, the CDR3 consists of 15 amino acids. The DNA shown is the 45-base CDR3, in frame from base 1. For CDR1 and CDR2, the germline V gene lists KGHSH and LQKENI. As regards this clone: Its antigen is not yet known. It has no much larger one-base neighbor in the sample; base qualities were not kept.

The library was built by means of the immunoSEQ multiplex PCR assay. A mixture of 60 forward primers for TCR Vbeta segments and 13 reverse primers for TCR Jbeta segments was used in the multiplex PCR. A multiplex PCR assay on genomic DNA amplified the CDR3 region of rearranged TCR beta genes. The amplified TCR beta libraries were sequenced on the Illumina HiSeq System as 87-base-pair reads. Under the source paper's analysis protocol: A later analysis counted about 76 million unique TCR beta chains across the 550 to 800 repertoires, and 10 million to 11 million of these chains were shared by at least two donors. Raw reads were error-corrected and collapsed into unique sequences with a nearest-neighbor algorithm that merged closely related sequences to remove PCR and sequencing errors. To assign V, D and J gene segments, CDR3 sequences were aligned to IMGT reference sequences. For a sequence to be retained, at least a six-nucleotide match to both a V gene segment and a J gene segment was required. A rearrangement counted as productive if the CDR3 had no stop codons and remained in frame with V and J, and every other rearrangement counted as non-productive. CDR3 was defined by IMGT convention, running from the second conserved V-encoded cysteine to the conserved J-encoded phenylalanine. Sequences without an unambiguous match to a single V gene segment were excluded from the earlier analysis of several hundred of the donors. An earlier analysis of 550 to 650 of the donors classified V segments as functional when productive rearrangements were above 56.7% and as segregating when the standard deviation between donors was above 5%. A statistical classification framework was built for diagnosing cytomegalovirus status from the catalog of TCR beta chain sequences. A later analysis assigned V and J genes by comparing TCR nucleotide sequences with IMGT/GENE-DB human TR gene sequences. The TCRdist pipeline was used in a later analysis to assign CDR3 sequences and most-parsimonious VDJ recombination scenarios. A later analysis defined each TCR beta chain by its CDR3 amino acid sequence plus V-gene family, and excluded reads lacking a unique V-gene family. To address suspected cross-contamination and a sequencing artifact, a later analysis removed over 500 highly shared, low-generation-probability nucleotide sequences. For each public chain, a later analysis derived a clonal expansion index from normalized ranks of inferred template counts within each repertoire. Generation probabilities in a later analysis came from a VDJ recombination model fitted to out-of-frame rearrangements, and those results were checked against IGoR. In a later analysis, hypergeometric tests were used to score TCR-TCR, TCR-HLA and TCR-CMV co-occurrence, with a repertoire-size bias correction applied to TCR pairs. To estimate false discovery rates, a later analysis permuted the HLA or CMV assignments 20 times. In a later analysis, co-occurring TCRs were grouped with DBSCAN, and TCRdist sequence similarity was added when clustering was performed within HLA-allele-positive subsets. For co-occurrence clustering, repertoires with fewer than 30,000 or more than 120,000 public chains were excluded, along with 5 or 6 repertoires with anomalous nucleotide sharing. TCRdb provides this immuneACCESS table in a form limited to in-frame rearrangements. Some clones are lacking; in checked studies, under half of them reflect an unresolved V gene, and why the rest are absent is not known. The V and J calls and the clone size are those of that table, but D and trimming were determined from the DNA. The sample data list about 130,000 clones, and roughly 78% of these were observed just once. About 9.2% of the sample is held by the ten biggest clonotypes.

The cohort was made up of under 800 healthy bone marrow donors. Cohort members were all nominally healthy when sampled, although unrecorded immune exposures were likely present. The donor tested CMV seropositive, placing the donor among the 290 or so seropositive members of the cohort. A peripheral blood sample was collected from each donor, and TCR beta sequencing was performed on peripheral blood mononuclear cells. The Qiagen DNeasy Blood Extraction Kit was used to extract genomic DNA from the blood cell samples. The TCR comes from a man aged 25-45 years in good health and CMV-seropositive. Sequencing input: PBMCs. Recombination joined TRBV18 with TRBJ1-1; TRBD1 fits 8 bases in the junction. The sequenced DNA: TGTGCCAGCTCCTCGTCGACAGGGGAGCACACTGAAGCTTTCTTT. Its amino acids are CASSSSTGEHTEAFF.